A single sample is the source of the 18 T cell receptor beta chains below, sequenced in a study of blood T cell repertoires in COVID-19 (dated by TCRdb to about 2020). The method behind the library was the immunoSEQ multiplex PCR assay. Entries here come from immuneACCESS through TCRdb and include only in-frame sequences with V and J called. Some clones fail to appear in such tables; in the studies checked, an unresolved V gene covers under half of the shortfall, and the cause of the remainder is unknown. The sample table records some 90,000 clones; about 89% of these occur just once. The ten largest account for approximately 9.3% of the sample. Sequencing was performed on peripheral blood. The receptors were gathered from a man in his fifties with acute or convalescent COVID-19.

This CDR3 is CASSLDYGTQYF. The CDR3, as DNA: TGTGCCAGCAGCTTAGACTATGGAACGCAGTATTTT. The chain employs TRBV5-4 and TRBJ2-3; D perhaps matches TRBD2 (5 bases). Germline values: CDR1 SGHNT, CDR2 YYREEE (reference sequence). Trimming pared 2 bases from V and 9 bases from J, leaving 10 bases between. The CDR3 runs 12 residues. Full variable domain (outside the CDR3, taken from reference TRBV5-4 and TRBJ2-3): ETGVTQSPTHLIKTRGQQVTLRCSSQSGHNTVSWYQQALGQGPQFIFQYYREEENGRGNFPPRFSGLQFPNYSSELNVNALELDDSALYLCASSLDYGTQYFGPGTRLTVL.

The V gene is TRBV28, the J gene TRBJ1-1, with 8 bases that match TRBD1. The length of the CDR3 is 15 residues. Germline V CDR1 and CDR2: MDHEN, SYDVKM. Trimming took 6 bases from V and 5 from J; bases not matched to a gene: 11. The CDR3 sequence: CASSSPTGGGTEAFF. Here the CDR3 DNA reads TGTGCCAGCAGCTCCCCCACAGGGGGGGGGACTGAAGCTTTCTTT.

The chain combines TRBV25-1 with TRBJ2-5, with D possibly matching TRBD2 (5 bases). The CDR3 has 14 amino acids. The germline gives CDR1 MGHDK, CDR2 SYGVNS. Trimming left V 4 bases short and J 6 bases short, with 15 bases between. CDR3 coding DNA: TGTGCCAGCAGTGCTAGCTGGGTCGAACAGACCCAGTACTTC. This encodes CASSASWVEQTQYF.

The chain has TRBV25-1 and TRBJ1-1; possibly TRBD1 for D (6 bases). Germline-derived CDR1 and CDR2 are MGHDK and SYGVNS. V shed 9 bases and J shed 8 bases, with 22 bases lying between them. This CDR3 comprises 14 residues. CDR3 residues: CASIPLGAVAEAFF. The CDR3, as DNA: TGTGCCAGTATCCCCCTGGGGGCGGTCGCGGAAGCTTTCTTT.

The rearrangement joins TRBV5-6 to TRBJ1-6, with TRBD1 matching over 8 bases. The trim removed 0 bases at V and 10 bases at J, leaving 12 bases unmatched. The CDR3 has 17 amino acids. Germline-derived CDR1 and CDR2 are SGHDT and YYEEEE. The CDR3 loop is CASSLVAGTGPGSPLHF. CDR3 coding DNA: TGTGCCAGCAGCTTGGTGGCCGGGACAGGACCTGGGTCACCCCTCCACTTT.

A note on this clone: Other DNA variants within this sample encode the same CDR3. V is TRBV19 and J is TRBJ2-2; D gene ambiguous. Germline-derived CDR1 and CDR2 are LNHDA and SQIVND (reference sequence). V lost 3 bases and J 2 bases, leaving 4 bases between the germline ends. The CDR3 consists of 13 residues. CDR3 in DNA: TGTGCCAGTAGTATTACTAACACCGGGGAGCTGTTTTTT. Translating gives CASSITNTGELFF. Full variable domain (rest looked up from reference TRBV19 and TRBJ2-2): DGGITQSPKYLFRKEGQNVTLSCEQNLNHDAMYWYRQDPGQGLRLIYYSQIVNDFQKGDIAEGYSVSREKKESFPLTVTSAQKNPTAFYLCASSITNTGELFFGEGSRLTVL.

V and J are TRBV2 and TRBJ2-3; 14 nucleotides agree with TRBD2. V shed 8 bases and J 0 bases; nucleotides not matched to a gene: 7. The length of the CDR3 is 17 residues. CDR1 is SNHLY, CDR2 FYNNEI, per germline. The CDR3: CASARLAGGRSTDTQYF. DNA of the CDR3: TGTGCCAGCGCGCGACTAGCGGGGGGGAGGAGCACAGATACGCAGTATTTT. Supplemented by reference TRBV2 and TRBJ2-3, the full variable domain reads EPEVTQTPSHQVTQMGQEVILRCVPISNHLYFYWYRQILGQKVEFLVSFYNNEISEKSEIFDDQFSVERPDGSNFTLKIRSTKLEDSAMYFCASARLAGGRSTDTQYFGPGTRLTVL.

This clone was recorded a few times. The chain employs TRBV27 and TRBJ2-1, with D maybe TRBD1 (6 bases). The ends were cut back, 6 bases at V and 0 bases at J, with 15 bases in the middle. This CDR3 region has 16 residues. Germline-derived CDR1 and CDR2 are MNHEY and SMNVEV (reference sequence). The CDR3, as DNA: TGTGCCAGCAGGGTTCTACAGGGCAGCTCCTACAATGAGCAGTTCTTC. Translated: CASRVLQGSSYNEQFF.

The V and J genes are TRBV11-3 and TRBJ1-1, with D possibly matching TRBD1 (5 bases). The CDR3 loop spans 14 amino acids. V lost 0 bases and J 6 bases, leaving 11 bases between the germline ends. In germline, CDR1 is SGHNT, CDR2 YENEEA. The DNA of the CDR3 is TGTGCCAGCAGCTTAGACGGGGGTCAACCTGAAGCTTTCTTT. It is translated as CASSLDGGQPEAFF.

J is TRBJ2-5 and V is TRBV7-9; possibly TRBD2 for D (5 bases). This CDR3 spans 14 amino acids. The germline CDR1 and CDR2 sequences are SEHNR and FQNEAQ (reference sequence). V lost 0 bases, J lost 4 bases, and 9 bases lay in between. For the CDR3, the DNA is TGTGCCAGCAGCTTAGCAGCTAGCTCAGAGACCCAGTACTTC. This codes for CASSLAASSETQYF.

This clone is a singleton in its sample. V gene TRBV28 combines with J gene TRBJ1-2; D perhaps matches TRBD1 (6 bases). The CDR3 is 13 residues long. V was trimmed by 5 bases and J by 8 bases, leaving 15 bases between them. Per the germline V gene, CDR1 is MDHEN and CDR2 is SYDVKM. The CDR3 region has the DNA TGTGCCAGCAGTATAACCGCCAGGGGCGGCTACACCTTC. Residues: CASSITARGGYTF.

The V gene is TRBV5-1, the J gene TRBJ1-6; the match to TRBD1 covers 11 bases. The CDR3 is 19 residues long. V was clipped by 3 bases and J by 0 bases; unmatched bases: 8. Germline lookup yields CDR1 SGHRS and CDR2 YFSETQ. The CDR3 DNA follows: TGCGCCAGCAGCTCGGGACAGGGGGTGGGTAGCTCCTATAATTCACCCCTCCACTTT. Translating gives CASSSGQGVGSSYNSPLHF.

The gene calls are TRBV6-1 and TRBJ1-2; TRBD1 agrees at 7 bases. This CDR3 has 14 residues. The junction had 8 bases not matched to a gene; V was cut back by 3 bases and J by 7 bases. Germline V CDR1 and CDR2: MNHNS, SASEGT. CDR3 coding DNA: TGTGCCAGCAGTGACGACAGGGTGATACGTGGCTACACCTTC. Translating it yields CASSDDRVIRGYTF.

This clone was seen more than once but under ten times. The genes are TRBV2 and TRBJ2-2; D not resolved. Trimming stripped 2 bases from V and 4 bases from J, with 8 bases between. This CDR3 is 14 amino acids long. The germline V gene has CDR1 SNHLY and CDR2 FYNNEI. The CDR3 loop is CASSEWSSTGELFF. The CDR3 nucleotides are TGTGCCAGCAGTGAATGGAGTTCCACCGGGGAGCTGTTTTTT.

This clone appeared a single time. The chain links TRBV7-2 to TRBJ2-2; 9 bases match TRBD2. The CDR3 contains 17 residues. Germline CDR1 SGHTA, CDR2 FQGNSA. Trimming cost V 2 bases and J 4 bases; bases outside gene matches: 8. In nucleotides, the CDR3 is TGTGCCAGCAGCTTACAATCTAGCGGGGCCCTCACCGGGGAGCTGTTTTTT. Its translation: CASSLQSSGALTGELFF.

The CDR3 loop reads CASSLVRGIEETQYF. CDR3 nucleotides: TGCGCCAGCAGCTTGGTAAGGGGGATCGAAGAGACCCAGTACTTC. The chain employs TRBV5-1 and TRBJ2-5; weak D call: TRBD1 (6 bases). The CDR3 consists of 15 residues. Deletions cut 0 bases from V and 3 bases from J, with 12 bases between. Germline-derived CDR1 and CDR2 are SGHRS and YFSETQ.

The chain carries TRBV28 and TRBJ1-2, with TRBD1 identical over 7 bases. CDR3 length equals 16 residues. J lost 2 bases, V lost 8 bases, and 14 bases had no gene match. CDR1 and CDR2 (germline): MDHEN, SYDVKM. This CDR3 is CASRLQSGGQNYGYTF. CDR3 in DNA: TGTGCCAGCCGACTCCAAAGCGGGGGACAGAACTATGGCTACACCTTC.

The J gene is TRBJ1-1, the V gene TRBV29-1, with D perhaps TRBD1 (6 bases). Germline loops: CDR1 SQVTM, CDR2 ANQGSEA. The V end lost 4 bases, the J end lost 3 bases, and 15 bases lay between the germline ends. This CDR3 is 14 amino acids long. CDR3 DNA sequence: TGCAGCGTTGGGCGGGGGGGCTTGGACACTGAAGCTTTCTTT. Protein sequence: CSVGRGGLDTEAFF.